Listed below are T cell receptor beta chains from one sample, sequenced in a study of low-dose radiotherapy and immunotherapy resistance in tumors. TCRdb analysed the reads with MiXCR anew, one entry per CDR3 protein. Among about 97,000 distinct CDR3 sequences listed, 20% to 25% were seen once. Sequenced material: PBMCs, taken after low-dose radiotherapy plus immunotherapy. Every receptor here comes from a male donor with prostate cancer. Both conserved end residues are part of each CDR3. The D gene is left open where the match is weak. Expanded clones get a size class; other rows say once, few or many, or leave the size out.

TGCAGCGTCGCGGGGTTGGCCGGGGAGCTGTTTTTT,CSVAGLAGELFF,TRBV29-1,TRBJ2-2,many,.
TGTGCCAGCAGCGTACTAGCGGGGGGCCCCTACAATGAGCAGTTCTTC,CASSVLAGGPYNEQFF,TRBV7-9,TRBJ2-1,many,TRBD2
TGTGCCATCAGTGACTCGGGGGGCCCAACCTACAATGAGCAGTTCTTC,CAISDSGGPTYNEQFF,TRBV10-3,TRBJ2-1,few,.
TGTGCCAGCAGCTTGGTGCCCCAGAGGGGGACTGAAGCTTTCTTT,CASSLVPQRGTEAFF,TRBV5-5,TRBJ1-1,many,.
TGTGCCATCAGTGAGTCAGCGGGGGGACCGAGAGAGACCCAGTACTTC,CAISESAGGPRETQYF,TRBV10-3,TRBJ2-5,many,TRBD2
TGTGCCAGCAGCTTAGTAGGGGGGCGGGTTGGAAACACCATATATTTT,CASSLVGGRVGNTIYF,TRBV7-2,TRBJ1-3,.,.
TGTGCCAGCAGCGTCGACAGGGTTTCACCCCTCCACTTT,CASSVDRVSPLHF,TRBV7-3,TRBJ1-6,many,TRBD1
TGTGCCAGCAGCTTACGGACAGGGGTTGACGGGGAGCTGTTTTTT,CASSLRTGVDGELFF,TRBV7-6,TRBJ2-2,.,TRBD1
TGTGCTAGTGGCCCAACTAGCGGCACAGATACGCAGTATTTT,CASGPTSGTDTQYF,TRBV12-5,TRBJ2-3,many,TRBD2
TGTGCCAGCAGCCCAGGCGGCTACCCCTCCAATGAGCAGTTCTTC,CASSPGGYPSNEQFF,TRBV7-3,TRBJ2-1,many,.
.,CASSGRVTDTQYF,TRBV30,TRBJ2-3,many,.
TGTGCCAGCAGGATTACAGGGGGGGGTTACGAGCAGTTCTTC,CASRITGGGYEQFF,TRBV7-2,TRBJ2-1,.,.
TGTGCCAGCAGCTTGGCTAGCGGGGAACCAGATACGCAGTATTTT,CASSLASGEPDTQYF,TRBV5-4,TRBJ2-3,many,TRBD2
TGTGCCAGCAGTGGGGGGGATGAGCAGTTCTTC,CASSGGDEQFF,TRBV2,TRBJ2-1,many,.
TGTGCCAGCAGCCCGAAGGGACTAGCGGGCTACAATGAGCAGTTCTTC,CASSPKGLAGYNEQFF,TRBV7-2,TRBJ2-1,.,TRBD2
TGTGCCAGCAGCCTCGGTATGGGACAGGGGAGGTCCGGGGAGCTGTTTTTT,CASSLGMGQGRSGELFF,TRBV3-1,TRBJ2-2,many,TRBD1
TGTGCCAGTAGTAGCACCAGGGATAGCAATCAGCCCCAGCATTTT,CASSSTRDSNQPQHF,TRBV19,TRBJ1-5,many,.
TGTGCCAGCTCCCCGGACAGCCATAATTCACCCCTCCACTTT,CASSPDSHNSPLHF,TRBV18,TRBJ1-6,many,.
TGTGCCAGCAGCCCCAACTGGGATTCACCCCTCCACTTT,CASSPNWDSPLHF,TRBV9,TRBJ1-6,.,.
TGCAGTGCTAGCGGGGGGCGGGACGAGCAGTACTTC,CSASGGRDEQYF,TRBV20-1,TRBJ2-7,many,.
TGCAGCGTAGGGGACAGGACGAACACCGGGGAGCTGTTTTTT,CSVGDRTNTGELFF,TRBV29-1,TRBJ2-2,many,TRBD1
TGCAGTGCTCACCCGGGACAAGATGGGCCTGAAGCTTTCTTT,CSAHPGQDGPEAFF,TRBV20-1,TRBJ1-1,many,.
TGTGCCAGCTCACCCAACCTGGGCAATCAGCCCCAGCATTTT,CASSPNLGNQPQHF,TRBV18,TRBJ1-5,many,.
TGTGCCAGCAGTTCAGCAACCACCCCAACGGAGGCCACCTACAATGAGCAGTTCTTC,CASSSATTPTEATYNEQFF,TRBV6-8,TRBJ2-1,many,.
TGTGCCAGCAGCTCAGGGTTCACTGAAGCTTTCTTT,CASSSGFTEAFF,TRBV6-2/TRBV6-3,TRBJ1-1,.,.
TGTGCCAGTAGTATAGCCTTAACGGATACGCAGTATTTT,CASSIALTDTQYF,TRBV19,TRBJ2-3,many,.
TGCAGTGCTAGGGGAGTTGAGCGCATACAAGAGACCCAGTACTTC,CSARGVERIQETQYF,TRBV20-1,TRBJ2-5,many,.
TGTGCCAGCAGCTTGGAGGCCATCGGTTCACCCCTCCACTTT,CASSLEAIGSPLHF,TRBV5-4,TRBJ1-6,.,.
TGTGCCAGCAGAAAAGCGGGCGGACTAGAGACCCAGTACTTC,CASRKAGGLETQYF,TRBV2,TRBJ2-5,few,.
TGTGCCATCAGTGAAGAGGCAGGGTTGACCTACAATGAGCAGTTCTTC,CAISEEAGLTYNEQFF,TRBV10-3,TRBJ2-1,many,.
TGCAGTGCCACAGATCCCAGCGGGGGGGCTTGGGGAGAGACCCAGTACTTC,CSATDPSGGAWGETQYF,TRBV20-1,TRBJ2-5,.,TRBD2
TGTGCCAGCACTGCAGGGTACGAGCAGTACTTC,CASTAGYEQYF,TRBV2,TRBJ2-7,.,.
TGTGCCAGCAGCCTAAATCGGGGACTAGCGGTTACCGGGGAGCTGTTTTTT,CASSLNRGLAVTGELFF,TRBV7-8,TRBJ2-2,.,TRBD2
TGCGCCAGCAGGGGGGGGGTCTCCGGGGCCAACGTCCTGACTTTC,CASRGGVSGANVLTF,TRBV5-1,TRBJ2-6,.,TRBD2
TGTGCCAGCAGCCCCCACCGTAACACCGGGGAGCTGTTTTTT,CASSPHRNTGELFF,TRBV5-8,TRBJ2-2,many,.
TGTGCCAGCAGTTTTCGACTAGCGGGCCAAGATACGCAGTATTTT,CASSFRLAGQDTQYF,TRBV12-3/TRBV12-4,TRBJ2-3,many,TRBD2
TGCAGTGCCCCCGGGACTGGGGGAACGAGCTCCTACAATGAGCAGTTCTTC,CSAPGTGGTSSYNEQFF,TRBV20-1,TRBJ2-1,many,.
TGTGCCAGCTGCCGGACAGGGGGTCACATTCAGTACTTC,CASCRTGGHIQYF,TRBV12-3/TRBV12-4,TRBJ2-4,many,TRBD1
TGTGCCAGCAGTGAGAATCAGCCCCAGCATTTT,CASSENQPQHF,TRBV6-2/TRBV6-3,TRBJ1-5,many,.
TGTGCCAGCAGCTTACGGACAGGGGGCGATCAGCCCCAGCATTTT,CASSLRTGGDQPQHF,TRBV7-2,TRBJ1-5,many,TRBD1
TGCGCCACGGGGACAGGGCGGAACACCGGGGAGCTGTTTTTT,CATGTGRNTGELFF,TRBV11-1,TRBJ2-2,many,TRBD1
TGCGCCAGCAGCCAGGCAGTAATGGCCACTGAAGCTTTCTTT,CASSQAVMATEAFF,TRBV4-1,TRBJ1-1,many,.
TGCAGTGCTACCCACAGGGGAGCAACCTACAATGAGCAGTTCTTC,CSATHRGATYNEQFF,TRBV20-1,TRBJ2-1,many,TRBD1
TGTGCTAGTTTGGGGGACAGCACCACAGATACGCAGTATTTT,CASLGDSTTDTQYF,TRBV12-5,TRBJ2-3,.,TRBD1
TGTGCCAGCAGTGTCAGCTATAATTCACCCCTCCACTTT,CASSVSYNSPLHF,TRBV2,TRBJ1-6,.,.
TGTGCCAGAACCTTTGGGGACAGGGGGCCGTCATGCGCCAAAAACATTCAGTACTTC,CARTFGDRGPSCAKNIQYF,TRBV7-3,TRBJ2-4,many,TRBD1